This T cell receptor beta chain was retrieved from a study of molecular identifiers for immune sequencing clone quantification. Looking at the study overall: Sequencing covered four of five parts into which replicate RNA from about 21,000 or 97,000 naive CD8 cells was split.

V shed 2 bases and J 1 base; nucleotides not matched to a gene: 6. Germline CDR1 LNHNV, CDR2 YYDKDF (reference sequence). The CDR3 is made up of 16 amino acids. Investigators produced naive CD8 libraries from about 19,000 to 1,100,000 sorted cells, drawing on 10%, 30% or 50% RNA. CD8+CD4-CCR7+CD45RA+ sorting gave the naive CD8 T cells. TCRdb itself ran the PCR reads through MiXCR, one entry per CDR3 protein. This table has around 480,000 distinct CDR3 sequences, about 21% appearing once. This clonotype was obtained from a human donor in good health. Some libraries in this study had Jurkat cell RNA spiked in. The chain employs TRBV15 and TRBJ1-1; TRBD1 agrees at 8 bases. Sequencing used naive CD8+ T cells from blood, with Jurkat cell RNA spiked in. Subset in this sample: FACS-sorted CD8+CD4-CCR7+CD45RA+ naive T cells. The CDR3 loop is CATSRSDRVPNTEAFF. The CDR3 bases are TGTGCCACCAGCAGATCGGACAGGGTCCCGAACACTGAAGCTTTCTTT.